These T cell receptor beta chains were read from a single sample in a study of identical twins. Via MiXCR, TCRdb re-called the 5' RACE reads, giving one row per CDR3 protein. The sample lists roughly 1,500,000 distinct CDR3 sequences; about 32% were seen once. Sequenced: cord blood. The receptors stem from a newborn girl in good health. CDR3s include the opening cysteine and the closing phenylalanine or tryptophan. A D gene is named only where the DNA matches it firmly. Clone size is stated in some rows and not others, as once, few, many or a class when expanded.

DNA	CDR3	J	size	V	length	D
TGTGCCAGCAGTGTCCCCGCAGGGTCCTCCGTCATGAGCTCCTACAATGAGCAGTTCTTC	CASSVPAGSSVMSSYNEQFF	TRBJ2-1	-	TRBV2	20	-
TGTGCCAGCAGTTCGCGACTAGCGGGGCCCGAAAACATTCAGTACTTC	CASSSRLAGPENIQYF	TRBJ2-4	-	TRBV27	16	TRBD2
TGCGCCAGCAGACTCAGGGTGTTGGACACTGAAGCTTTCTTT	CASRLRVLDTEAFF	TRBJ1-1	few	TRBV5-1	14	-
TGCGCCAGCGGGGGGGCGCATCCAACTAATGAAAAACTGTTTTTT	CASGGAHPTNEKLFF	TRBJ1-4	-	TRBV4-1	15	-
TGCAGTGCCTACGAACGAATAGAAGCTTTCTTT	CSAYERIEAFF	TRBJ1-1	-	TRBV20-1	11	-
TGTGCCAGCAGTGAAGCAATAGCGGGAGGCTACAATGAGCAGTTCTTC	CASSEAIAGGYNEQFF	TRBJ2-1	few	TRBV6-1	16	TRBD2
TGTGCCACTTCGGGCCTGGCCACTGAAGCTTTCTTT	CATSGLATEAFF	TRBJ1-1	-	TRBV2	12	-
TGTGCCAGCAGTGAAGGAAGGGTATCGTACAATGAGCAGTTCTTC	CASSEGRVSYNEQFF	TRBJ2-1	few	TRBV2	15	-
TGTGCCACCAGTGACCCTGCATCGGACCTTTCAACCCAAGAGACCCAGTACTTC	CATSDPASDLSTQETQYF	TRBJ2-5	-	TRBV24-1	18	-
TGTGCCAGCAGCGTAGCTACGACAGTGGGAGCTTCTGGCTACACCTTC	CASSVATTVGASGYTF	TRBJ1-2	few	TRBV9	16	-
TGTGCCAGCAGTGCATTGACTCCTAACTATGGCTACACCTTC	CASSALTPNYGYTF	TRBJ1-2	-	TRBV25-1	14	-
TGTGCCAGCAGCTTCTTTATCCGTAGCACAGATACGCAGTATTTT	CASSFFIRSTDTQYF	TRBJ2-3	many	TRBV7-9	15	-
TGCGCCAGCAACAATCTACCGGGCCTGAACACTGAAGCTTTCTTT	CASNNLPGLNTEAFF	TRBJ1-1	-	TRBV5-1	15	-
TGTGCCAGCAGCTTAGGGACTTGGACCCCCTACGAGCAGTACTTC	CASSLGTWTPYEQYF	TRBJ2-7	-	TRBV7-2	15	-
TGTGCCAGCAGCCCGGGACTGATCAATGAGCAGTTCTTC	CASSPGLINEQFF	TRBJ2-1	few	TRBV5-6	13	-
TGTGCCAGCAGTTTAGCCGGGACAGGGCTCTCCTACGAGCAGTACTTC	CASSLAGTGLSYEQYF	TRBJ2-7	few	TRBV12-3/TRBV12-4	16	TRBD1
TGCAGTGTAGACAGGGAGTTGAGAGATACGCAGTATTTT	CSVDRELRDTQYF	TRBJ2-3	-	TRBV20-1	13	TRBD1
TGTGCCAGCAGCGTAGGTGGCGGGGGGTCGGATACGCAGTATTTT	CASSVGGGGSDTQYF	TRBJ2-3	-	TRBV9	15	TRBD2
TGCGCCAGCAGTATGATCGGGACAGGGGTTGACGGGCAGTACTTC	CASSMIGTGVDGQYF	TRBJ2-7	-	TRBV5-1	15	TRBD1
TGTGCCAGCAGCCTCACAGTTAACGCTGAAAAACTGTTTTTT	CASSLTVNAEKLFF	TRBJ1-4	once	TRBV6-5	14	-
TGTGCCAGCAGCTTAAAAGCACGGACAAGCGTTGAAGCTTTCTTT	CASSLKARTSVEAFF	TRBJ1-1	-	TRBV7-2	15	-
TGTGCCAGCAGTCCCCGACGTAGGAGCAATACGCAGTATTTT	CASSPRRRSNTQYF	TRBJ2-3	-	TRBV28	14	-
TGTGCCAGCAGCCCTACAGGAGGGCCTAGGAAGCTAAACGTTCAGTACTTC	CASSPTGGPRKLNVQYF	TRBJ2-4	few	TRBV6-1	17	-
TGTGCCAGCAGTCCTGGGACTAGCGGGTCGAGCTCCTACGAGCAGTACTTC	CASSPGTSGSSSYEQYF	TRBJ2-7	-	TRBV2	17	TRBD2
TGTGCCAGCCGGGGTCTAGCGGGAAAAAACATTCAGTACTTC	CASRGLAGKNIQYF	TRBJ2-4	few	TRBV2	14	TRBD2
TGTGCCAGCAGACCCGGAACAGGGGGCTCTGGCTACACCTTC	CASRPGTGGSGYTF	TRBJ1-2	many	TRBV12-3/TRBV12-4	14	TRBD1
TGTGCCAGCACCTTAGGGACAGACCCCGAAAAACTGTTTTTT	CASTLGTDPEKLFF	TRBJ1-4	-	TRBV13	14	TRBD1
TGTGCCAGCAGCTTACTAGCGGGCGCAGTAGGGAGTGAGCAGTTCTTC	CASSLLAGAVGSEQFF	TRBJ2-1	-	TRBV5-6	16	TRBD2